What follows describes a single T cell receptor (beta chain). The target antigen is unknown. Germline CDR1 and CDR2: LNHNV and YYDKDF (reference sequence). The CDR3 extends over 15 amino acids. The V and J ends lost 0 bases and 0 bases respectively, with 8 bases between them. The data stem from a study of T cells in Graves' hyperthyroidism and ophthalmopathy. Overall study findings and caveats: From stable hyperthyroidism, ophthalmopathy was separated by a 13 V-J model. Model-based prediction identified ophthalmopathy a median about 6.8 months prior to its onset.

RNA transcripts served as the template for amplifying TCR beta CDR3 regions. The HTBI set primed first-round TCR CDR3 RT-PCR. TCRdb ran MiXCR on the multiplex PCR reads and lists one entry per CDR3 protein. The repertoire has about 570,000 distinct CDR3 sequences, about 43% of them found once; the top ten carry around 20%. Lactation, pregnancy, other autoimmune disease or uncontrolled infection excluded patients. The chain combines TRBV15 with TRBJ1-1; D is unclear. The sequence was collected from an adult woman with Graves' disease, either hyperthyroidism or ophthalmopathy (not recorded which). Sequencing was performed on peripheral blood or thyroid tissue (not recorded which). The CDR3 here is CATSRDPGLNTEAFF. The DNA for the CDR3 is TGTGCCACCAGCAGAGACCCGGGCCTGAACACTGAAGCTTTCTTT. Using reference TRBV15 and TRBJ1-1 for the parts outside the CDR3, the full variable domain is DAMVIQNPRYQVTQFGKPVTLSCSQTLNHNVMYWYQQKSSQAPKLLFHYYDKDFNNEADTPDNFQSRRPNTSFCFLDIRSPGLGDTAMYLCATSRDPGLNTEAFFGQGTRLTVV.